A selection of T cell receptor beta chains follows, all from one sample in a study of shared clonotypes between healthy human individuals. Method: immunoSEQ multiplex PCR; TCRdb's copy keeps in-frame clones and lacks some. The top ten clones hold approximately 0.11% of a sample with more than 500,000 clones, about 95% of them seen once. Material: naive CD8+ T cells sorted from blood. The receptors stem from a woman in her twenties or thirties in good health. CDR3s include the opening cysteine and the closing phenylalanine or tryptophan. A D gene is named only where the DNA matches it firmly. Clone size is given for some rows only: seen once, a few or many times, or a class if the clone is expanded.

CDR3 protein: CASSGWDERAQPQHF; CDR3 DNA: TGTGCCAGCAGTGGGTGGGACGAGAGGGCTCAGCCCCAGCATTTT; V gene: TRBV6-1; clone size: once; D gene: NA; J gene: TRBJ1-5
CDR3 protein: CASSLEGEMNTEAFF; CDR3 DNA: TGTGCCAGCAGCTTAGAAGGTGAGATGAACACTGAAGCTTTCTTT; V gene: TRBV7-6; clone size: NA; D gene: NA; J gene: TRBJ1-1
CDR3 protein: CASSFETGTPPGKQYF; CDR3 DNA: TGTGCCAGCAGCTTCGAGACCGGGACACCCCCGGGGAAGCAGTACTTC; V gene: TRBV7-9; clone size: NA; D gene: NA; J gene: TRBJ2-7
CDR3 protein: CATALGEGQPQHF; CDR3 DNA: TGTGCCACAGCGTTGGGGGAGGGCCAGCCCCAGCATTTT; V gene: TRBV6-5; clone size: NA; D gene: NA; J gene: TRBJ1-5
CDR3 protein: CASSLGTSGRVEQFF; CDR3 DNA: TGTGCCAGCAGCTTGGGGACTAGCGGGAGAGTGGAGCAGTTCTTC; V gene: TRBV27; clone size: NA; D gene: TRBD2; J gene: TRBJ2-1
CDR3 protein: CASSLDRWPTEAFF; CDR3 DNA: TGCGCCAGCAGCTTGGACAGGTGGCCCACTGAAGCTTTCTTT; V gene: TRBV5-1; clone size: NA; D gene: NA; J gene: TRBJ1-1
CDR3 protein: CAWSVLGGYTF; CDR3 DNA: TGTGCCTGGAGTGTACTTGGTGGCTACACCTTC; V gene: TRBV30; clone size: NA; D gene: NA; J gene: TRBJ1-2
CDR3 protein: CAWSVGAENSPLHF; CDR3 DNA: TGTGCCTGGAGTGTAGGGGCGGAAAATTCACCCCTCCACTTT; V gene: TRBV30; clone size: NA; D gene: NA; J gene: TRBJ1-6
CDR3 protein: CASSSILAGGPSYEQYF; CDR3 DNA: TGTGCCAGCAGTTCTATCCTAGCGGGAGGACCTTCCTACGAGCAGTACTTC; V gene: TRBV27; clone size: once; D gene: TRBD2; J gene: TRBJ2-7
CDR3 protein: CASSYGFRESHYEQYF; CDR3 DNA: TGTGCCAGCAGTTACGGTTTCCGAGAGTCCCATTACGAGCAGTACTTC; V gene: TRBV6-5; clone size: NA; D gene: NA; J gene: TRBJ2-7
CDR3 protein: CASSLSSDRDYEQYF; CDR3 DNA: TGCGCCAGCAGCTTGTCGTCCGACAGGGACTACGAGCAGTACTTC; V gene: TRBV5-1; clone size: NA; D gene: TRBD1; J gene: TRBJ2-7
CDR3 protein: CASSVLDGGLTYNEQFF; CDR3 DNA: TGTGCCAGTAGTGTCTTGGACGGGGGACTGACCTACAATGAGCAGTTCTTC; V gene: TRBV19; clone size: once; D gene: NA; J gene: TRBJ2-1
CDR3 protein: CASSLGRGSEQYF; CDR3 DNA: TGTGCCAGCAGCTTAGGGAGAGGGTCCGAGCAGTACTTC; V gene: TRBV7-4; clone size: NA; D gene: NA; J gene: TRBJ2-7
CDR3 protein: CASSFSVARGGNEQFF; CDR3 DNA: TGTGCCAGCAGCTTTAGTGTGGCTAGGGGTGGGAATGAGCAGTTCTTC; V gene: TRBV11-2; clone size: NA; D gene: NA; J gene: TRBJ2-1
CDR3 protein: CASSETSGRYEQYF; CDR3 DNA: TGTGCCAGTAGTGAGACTAGCGGGAGGTACGAGCAGTACTTC; V gene: TRBV19; clone size: once; D gene: TRBD2; J gene: TRBJ2-7
CDR3 protein: CASSDGYNEQFF; CDR3 DNA: TGTGCCAGCTCGGACGGGTACAATGAGCAGTTCTTC; V gene: TRBV27; clone size: NA; D gene: NA; J gene: TRBJ2-1
CDR3 protein: CASSQDPSGSLGEQYF; CDR3 DNA: TGCGCCAGCAGCCAAGACCCCAGCGGGAGTTTAGGCGAGCAGTACTTC; V gene: TRBV4-1; clone size: NA; D gene: TRBD2; J gene: TRBJ2-7
CDR3 protein: CASSVAPGAHEQYF; CDR3 DNA: TGTGCCAGCAGCGTAGCTCCGGGGGCCCACGAGCAGTACTTC; V gene: TRBV9; clone size: NA; D gene: NA; J gene: TRBJ2-7
CDR3 protein: CASSLITSSGTSTDTQYF; CDR3 DNA: TGTGCCAGCAGTTTAATTACCAGTAGCGGGACTAGCACAGATACGCAGTATTTT; V gene: TRBV28; clone size: NA; D gene: TRBD2; J gene: TRBJ2-3
CDR3 protein: CASSLSTRTEAFF; CDR3 DNA: TGTGCCAGCAGTTTATCGACCAGGACTGAAGCTTTCTTT; V gene: TRBV27; clone size: NA; D gene: NA; J gene: TRBJ1-1
CDR3 protein: CASSSSRDRVKETQYF; CDR3 DNA: TGTGCCAGCAGTTCATCCCGGGACAGGGTAAAAGAGACCCAGTACTTC; V gene: TRBV28; clone size: NA; D gene: TRBD1; J gene: TRBJ2-5
CDR3 protein: CASSFRDFQETQYF; CDR3 DNA: TGTGCCAGCAGCTTCAGGGACTTCCAAGAGACCCAGTACTTC; V gene: TRBV9; clone size: NA; D gene: NA; J gene: TRBJ2-5
CDR3 protein: CASSQLTQGDGYTF; CDR3 DNA: TGCGCCAGCAGCCAACTGACACAGGGCGATGGCTACACCTTC; V gene: TRBV4-1; clone size: NA; D gene: NA; J gene: TRBJ1-2
CDR3 protein: CASSLGGWASGKIDTQYF; CDR3 DNA: TGTGCCAGCAGTCTAGGCGGTTGGGCTAGCGGGAAAATAGATACGCAGTATTTT; V gene: TRBV27; clone size: NA; D gene: TRBD2; J gene: TRBJ2-3
CDR3 protein: CASSFGGLGANVLTF; CDR3 DNA: TGTGCCAGCAGTTTTGGGGGGCTGGGGGCCAACGTCCTGACTTTC; V gene: TRBV27; clone size: NA; D gene: NA; J gene: TRBJ2-6
CDR3 protein: CASSLGRGGKPAYEQYF; CDR3 DNA: TGTGCCAGCAGCTTAGGGCGTGGGGGTAAACCGGCCTACGAGCAGTACTTC; V gene: TRBV7-9; clone size: once; D gene: NA; J gene: TRBJ2-7
CDR3 protein: CASSLGLAGDLGDEQFF; CDR3 DNA: TGTGCCAGCAGCTTGGGGCTAGCGGGAGATCTGGGGGATGAGCAGTTCTTC; V gene: TRBV5-4; clone size: NA; D gene: TRBD2; J gene: TRBJ2-1
CDR3 protein: CASKGSQRDGNYGYTF; CDR3 DNA: TGCGCCAGCAAGGGATCTCAGAGGGACGGGAACTATGGCTACACCTTC; V gene: TRBV4-1; clone size: NA; D gene: NA; J gene: TRBJ1-2
CDR3 protein: CASSKPRLTYNEQFF; CDR3 DNA: TGTGCCAGCAGCAAACCAAGACTTACCTACAATGAGCAGTTCTTC; V gene: TRBV21-1; clone size: once; D gene: NA; J gene: TRBJ2-1
CDR3 protein: CASSLLAGYNEQFF; CDR3 DNA: TGTGCCAGCAGTTTGCTAGCGGGGTACAATGAGCAGTTCTTC; V gene: TRBV28; clone size: NA; D gene: TRBD2; J gene: TRBJ2-1
CDR3 protein: CASSSVWGTGGDEQYF; CDR3 DNA: TGTGCCAGTAGTAGCGTTTGGGGGACAGGGGGAGACGAGCAGTACTTC; V gene: TRBV19; clone size: NA; D gene: TRBD1; J gene: TRBJ2-7
CDR3 protein: CASSLGPKGPGPETQYF; CDR3 DNA: TGTGCCAGCAGTTTAGGCCCAAAGGGACCGGGCCCGGAGACCCAGTACTTC; V gene: TRBV27; clone size: NA; D gene: NA; J gene: TRBJ2-5
CDR3 protein: CASSPARGRVETQYF; CDR3 DNA: TGTGCCAGCAGCCCCGCGAGGGGGCGAGTTGAGACCCAGTACTTC; V gene: TRBV7-9; clone size: NA; D gene: TRBD1; J gene: TRBJ2-5
CDR3 protein: CASSRGRSNQPQHF; CDR3 DNA: TGTGCCAGCAGCCGGGGTCGAAGCAATCAGCCCCAGCATTTT; V gene: TRBV5-6; clone size: NA; D gene: NA; J gene: TRBJ1-5
CDR3 protein: CASSRPDRGTYEQYF; CDR3 DNA: TGTGCCAGCAGCCGACCCGACAGAGGCACCTACGAGCAGTACTTC; V gene: TRBV13; clone size: NA; D gene: NA; J gene: TRBJ2-7
CDR3 protein: CASSLAGTAYGYTF; CDR3 DNA: TGTGCCAGCAGCTTGGCAGGGACAGCCTATGGCTACACCTTC; V gene: TRBV5-8; clone size: NA; D gene: TRBD1; J gene: TRBJ1-2
CDR3 protein: CASSLPVASDEQFF; CDR3 DNA: TGTGCCAGCAGCTTACCGGTAGCGTCGGATGAGCAGTTCTTC; V gene: TRBV7-3; clone size: NA; D gene: NA; J gene: TRBJ2-1
CDR3 protein: CASSEARAGGPYEQYF; CDR3 DNA: TGTGCCAGCAGTGAAGCGCGTGCGGGAGGGCCCTACGAGCAGTACTTC; V gene: TRBV6-1; clone size: NA; D gene: TRBD2; J gene: TRBJ2-7
CDR3 protein: CASSADRGSTDTQYF; CDR3 DNA: TGTGCCAGTAGTGCTGACAGGGGATCCACAGATACGCAGTATTTT; V gene: TRBV19; clone size: NA; D gene: TRBD1; J gene: TRBJ2-3
CDR3 protein: CASSSYHGGTGELFF; CDR3 DNA: TGTGCCAGCAGCTCGTACCACGGCGGTACCGGGGAGCTGTTTTTT; V gene: TRBV7-2; clone size: NA; D gene: NA; J gene: TRBJ2-2
CDR3 protein: CASSYSGRAGETQYF; CDR3 DNA: TGTGCCAGCAGTTATAGCGGGAGGGCCGGTGAGACCCAGTACTTC; V gene: TRBV6-6; clone size: NA; D gene: TRBD2; J gene: TRBJ2-5
CDR3 protein: CASSSGLLTHEQYF; CDR3 DNA: TGTGCCAGCAGCTCCGGACTGCTCACCCACGAGCAGTACTTC; V gene: TRBV5-4; clone size: NA; D gene: NA; J gene: TRBJ2-7